The following is a TCR beta chain sequence with its context. What it recognizes is unknown. This sample is drawn from a study of graft-versus-host responses after intestinal transplantation. For the study at large: Multivisceral, liver-intestinal, or isolated intestinal transplants were performed in recipients. For about three years after anti-thymocyte globulin induction, all recipients took tacrolimus and steroids. Study-wide findings and caveats: Maximum circulating GvH clone levels tracked with early post-transplant HvG decreases.

The CDR3 is made up of 14 amino acids. The method was immunoSEQ multiplex PCR; TCRdb's version includes in-frame clones alone and lacks a portion of them. The top ten clones hold more than 15% of a sample with more than 1,500 clones, approximately 81% of them seen once. Lymphocytes (intraepithelial and lamina propria) were released by processing the graft tissue. This sequence originates from a human patient who received an intestinal transplant, so some T cells may come from the graft donor. The material sequenced was ileum tissue, taken 12 days after intestinal transplant. V and J are TRBV21-1 and TRBJ1-1; the D call TRBD1 from the table was never checked on the DNA. TRBV21-1 is a pseudogene segment. The CDR3 reads CASSKFDSRTEAFF. CDR3 DNA sequence: TGTGCCAGCAGCAAATTTGACAGCCGAACTGAAGCTTTCTTT.